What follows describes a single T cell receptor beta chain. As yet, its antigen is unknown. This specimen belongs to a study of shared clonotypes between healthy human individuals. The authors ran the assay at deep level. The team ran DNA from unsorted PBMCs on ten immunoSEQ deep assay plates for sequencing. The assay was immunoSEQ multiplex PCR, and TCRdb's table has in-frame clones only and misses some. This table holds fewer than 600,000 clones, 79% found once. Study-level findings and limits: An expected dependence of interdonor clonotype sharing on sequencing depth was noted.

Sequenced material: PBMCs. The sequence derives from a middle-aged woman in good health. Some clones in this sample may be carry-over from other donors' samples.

The CDR3 loop reads CASRHRQGTKNIQYF. DNA for the CDR3: TGTGCCAGCAGACATAGACAGGGAACCAAAAACATTCAGTACTTC. The chain uses TRBV6-6 and TRBJ2-4; 7 nucleotides align to TRBD1. CDR1 MNHNY and CDR2 SVGAGI come from the germline V gene (reference sequence). V dropped 6 bases and J dropped 2; count of bases not matched to a gene: 7. This CDR3 is built from 15 residues.